One and the same sample provided the 17 T cell receptor beta chains below, sequenced in a study of shared clonotypes between healthy human individuals (dated by TCRdb to the early 2020s). For the CD8 naive samples, CD45RO-negative cells were positively selected for CCR7, yielding a CD45RA+CCR7+ population from which TemRA cells were excluded. Libraries were built with the immunoSEQ multiplex PCR assay. Entries here come from immuneACCESS through TCRdb and include only in-frame sequences with V and J called. Some clones fail to appear in such tables; in the studies checked, an unresolved V gene covers under half of the shortfall, and the cause of the remainder is unknown. In all, the sample holds more than 550,000 clones, and about 90% of those were seen once. The ten biggest clones cover approximately 25% of the sample. The sample taken for sequencing was naive CD8+ T cells sorted from blood. Read against the paper, the sample's cell subset or site label means: CD45RA+CCR7+. These receptors originate from a man aged 30-40 years in good health.

CDR3 region: CASSEFGFRDTLHF. The CDR3 nucleotides read TGTGCCAGCAGTGAATTTGGGTTCCGCGACACCCTCCACTTT. This sequence joins TRBV2 and TRBJ1-6; D gene unclear. This CDR3 contains 14 residues. The V and J ends lost 2 bases and 14 bases respectively, with 16 bases between them. Germline V gene data show CDR1 as SNHLY and CDR2 as FYNNEI.

This chain connects TRBV4-1 to TRBJ2-3; TRBD1 is a possible D gene (5 bases). The V end was cut by 0 bases, the J end by 0 bases, with 10 bases between. This CDR3 has 16 amino acids. Germline CDR1 reads MGHRA; CDR2 reads YSYEKL. The CDR3 spells CASSQEQGPSTDTQYF. The CDR3 DNA follows: TGCGCCAGCAGCCAAGAGCAGGGCCCAAGCACAGATACGCAGTATTTT.

Remarks on this clone: Compared with germline, one end of the junction differs, possibly owing to a read error. V usage is TRBV19 and J usage is TRBJ2-7; 9 bases map to TRBD1. The V gene's germline CDR1 is LNHDA and CDR2 SQIVND (reference sequence). The CDR3 spans 15 residues. Written as DNA, the CDR3 is TGTGCCAGTAGTATATGGACAGGGGACTCCAACGAGCAGTACTTC. This encodes CASSIWTGDSNEQYF.

This chain uses TRBV2 with TRBJ1-5, with TRBD1 matching 9 bases. V lost 6 bases and J lost 6; bases outside the gene matches: 12. Germline CDR1 and CDR2: SNHLY and FYNNEI. The CDR3 has 16 amino acids. The CDR3 bases are TGTGCCAGCAGGGATCTCCTACAGGGGGCCGGTCAGCCCCAGCATTTT. Amino acids: CASRDLLQGAGQPQHF.

In its sample, this clone is medium-sized. This rearrangement joins TRBV11-1 to TRBJ2-7; 9 nucleotides align to TRBD2. There are 15 residues in the CDR3. Looked up from germline, CDR1 is SGHAT and CDR2 is FQDESV (reference sequence). The V gene end was trimmed by 0 bases and the J gene end by 7 bases; junction bases not matched to a gene: 7. Here the CDR3 DNA reads TGTGCCAGCAGCTTAGCGAGTTCGGCGGGAGGGGAGCAGTACTTC. Translated, it gives CASSLASSAGGEQYF.

This chain joins TRBV6-1 and TRBJ2-1; 10 nucleotides match TRBD1. Germline trimming cut 0 bases from V and 7 bases from J; bases unmatched to any gene: 6. The CDR3 spans 16 residues. Germline CDR1 is MNHNS and CDR2 is SASEGT. The CDR3 loop reads CASSEAPGQGSNEQFF. In DNA, the CDR3 is TGTGCCAGCAGTGAAGCCCCGGGACAGGGGAGTAATGAGCAGTTCTTC.

This chain connects TRBV4-2 to TRBJ2-3, with unresolved D. CDR3 size: 18 residues. V lost 3 bases, J lost 2 bases, and 21 bases lay in between. Germline V gene data show CDR1 as LGHNA and CDR2 as YNFKEQ. The CDR3 sequence: CASSHPPSSRRYTDTQYF. CDR3 nucleotides: TGTGCCAGCAGCCATCCCCCCTCAAGCAGGAGATACACAGATACGCAGTATTTT.

Details on this clone: Additional DNA sequences in this sample encode the identical CDR3. The rearrangement links TRBV11-2 to TRBJ2-7, with D perhaps TRBD2 (5 bases). The germline V gene encodes CDR1 SGHAT and CDR2 FQNNGV. V lost 0 bases to trimming and J lost 0 bases, with 9 bases between them. The CDR3 extends over 15 amino acids. This CDR3 reads CASSLEAESSYEQYF. The CDR3 DNA sequence: TGTGCCAGCAGCTTAGAAGCGGAGAGCTCCTACGAGCAGTACTTC. Together with reference TRBV11-2 and TRBJ2-7, the CDR3 gives the full variable domain: EAGVAQSPRYKIIEKRQSVAFWCNPISGHATLYWYQQILGQGPKLLIQFQNNGVVDDSQLPKDRFSAERLKGVDSTLKIQPAKLEDSAVYLCASSLEAESSYEQYFGPGTRLTVT.

The genes are TRBV4-1 and TRBJ2-7, with D tentatively TRBD2 (5 bases). Germline loops: CDR1 MGHRA, CDR2 YSYEKL. Trimming took 1 base from V and 7 from J, leaving 20 bases between them. The CDR3 is 16 amino acids. CDR3 in amino acids: CASSQASLGSPEEQYF. The CDR3 DNA reads as TGCGCCAGCAGCCAAGCGTCCCTAGGGAGCCCAGAGGAGCAGTACTTC.

This clone was recorded once. The chain recombines TRBV10-3 with TRBJ1-3; TRBD1 might be the D (5 bases). Trimming pared 3 bases from V and 8 bases from J, leaving 23 bases between. From germline, CDR1 is ENHRY and CDR2 SYGVKD. This CDR3 is built from 17 residues. CDR3 sequence (DNA): TGTGCCATCAGTGACCATGAGATGGGGGGGGTCCTGGACACCATATATTTT. It specifies CAISDHEMGGVLDTIYF.

The V call is TRBV27, the J call TRBJ1-1; D gene ambiguous. V was pared by 6 bases and J by 6 bases, with 11 bases between. The V gene's germline CDR1 is MNHEY and CDR2 SMNVEV (reference sequence). The CDR3 runs 12 residues. CDR3 sequence: CASRGSGPEAFF. CDR3 sequence (DNA): TGTGCCAGCAGGGGATCGGGCCCTGAAGCTTTCTTT.

The chain combines TRBV11-3 with TRBJ2-7; 10 nucleotides agree with TRBD1. Germline-derived CDR1 and CDR2 are SGHNT and YENEEA. Trimming at V came to 3 bases and at J to 2 bases, leaving 4 bases not matched to a gene. This CDR3 region has 15 residues. The chain's CDR3 is CASSFRQGATYEQYF. The DNA of the CDR3 is TGTGCCAGCAGCTTTCGACAGGGGGCCACCTACGAGCAGTACTTC.

This chain uses TRBV4-1 with TRBJ2-7; 9 bases map to TRBD2. The CDR3 sequence is 16 residues long. Germline lookup yields CDR1 MGHRA and CDR2 YSYEKL. The V segment lost 4 bases and the J segment 2 bases; nucleotides outside the gene matches: 9. This chain's CDR3 is CASSPRSGGRAYEQYF. CDR3 DNA: TGCGCCAGCAGCCCCCGGTCGGGCGGGAGGGCCTACGAGCAGTACTTC.

J is TRBJ1-5 and V is TRBV6-5, with unresolved D. Per germline, CDR1 MNHEY and CDR2 SVGAGI. V was trimmed by 2 bases and J by 2 bases, leaving 10 bases between them. This CDR3 has 15 amino acids. CDR3 loop: CASSYSTNRNQPQHF. Written as DNA, the CDR3 is TGTGCCAGCAGTTACAGTACGAACCGCAATCAGCCCCAGCATTTT.

The chain combines TRBV5-1 with TRBJ2-7, with D possibly TRBD1 on 5 matching bases. Trimming cost V 2 bases and J 2 bases, with 11 bases left between them. The CDR3 is 14 amino acids. Germline V CDR1 and CDR2: SGHRS, YFSETQ. The CDR3 reads CASSFFSTAYEQYF. The CDR3 DNA sequence: TGCGCCAGCAGCTTTTTTTCGACAGCCTACGAGCAGTACTTC.

V and J are TRBV25-1 and TRBJ2-5, with D maybe TRBD2 (6 bases). The CDR3 extends over 15 amino acids. Trimming took off 3 bases at V and 5 bases at J, with 16 bases between the two ends. In germline, CDR1 is MGHDK, CDR2 SYGVNS. This CDR3 reads CASSESWGEGETQYF. CDR3 DNA sequence: TGTGCCAGCAGTGAGAGTTGGGGGGAAGGGGAGACCCAGTACTTC.

The chain is built from TRBV19 and TRBJ2-1; TRBD2 aligns across 11 bases. Germline V gene lookup returns CDR1 LNHDA and CDR2 SQIVND (reference sequence). The CDR3 extends over 19 amino acids. V trimming: 3 bases; J trimming: 9 bases; junction bases outside the gene matches: 19. Written as DNA, the CDR3 is TGTGCCAGTAGTATTGCCAGGGCGATAGCGGGAGGGCCTTTGGGTGAGCAGTTCTTC. Translated: CASSIARAIAGGPLGEQFF.